The clone carrying this T cell receptor beta chain was seen many times. As yet, its antigen is unknown. This record belongs to a study of T cells after yellow fever vaccination. Across the whole study: Preparation used SMART-Seq v4 Ultra Low Input for the low-cell-number fractions.

Findings and caveats of the study: Only a minor proportion of clonotypes was detected across both CD4 and CD8 compartments. Most primary-vaccination clones recurred post-booster (around 95% CD4, over 70% CD8).

Germline-derived CDR1 and CDR2 are SGHRS and YFSETQ. V was trimmed by 0 bases and J by 5 bases, leaving 12 bases between them. CDR3 size: 14 residues. A 5'RACE template-switching step, the method used to make TCR cDNA, added a universal primer site and UMIs. TCRdb fed the 5' RACE reads into MiXCR, producing one record per CDR3 protein. The data contain more than 65,000 distinct CDR3 sequences, 4.5% to 7.5% of them singletons. V gene TRBV5-1 combines with J gene TRBJ2-7; D uncertain. The sample here was CD4+ T cells sorted from PBMCs, taken around 16 days after the first yellow fever vaccination. The TCR comes from a man between 18 and 35 years old who received the YFV17D yellow fever vaccine. CDR3 DNA: TGCGCCAGCAGCTTGGCAGGTAGCTTCGACGAGCAGTACTTC. Protein product: CASSLAGSFDEQYF.